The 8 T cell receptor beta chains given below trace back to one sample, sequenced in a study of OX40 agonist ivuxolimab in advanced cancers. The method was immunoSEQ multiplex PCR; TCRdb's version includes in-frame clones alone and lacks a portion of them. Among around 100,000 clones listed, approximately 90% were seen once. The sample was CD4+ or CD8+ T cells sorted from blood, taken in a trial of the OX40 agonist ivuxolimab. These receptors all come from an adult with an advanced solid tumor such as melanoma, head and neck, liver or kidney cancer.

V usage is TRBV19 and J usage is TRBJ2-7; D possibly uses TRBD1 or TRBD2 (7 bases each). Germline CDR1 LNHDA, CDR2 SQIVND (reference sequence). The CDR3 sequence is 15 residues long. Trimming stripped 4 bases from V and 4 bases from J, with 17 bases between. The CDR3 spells CASSTRGGLTYEQYF. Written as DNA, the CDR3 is TGTGCCAGTAGTACCAGGGGGGGTCTGACTTACGAGCAGTACTTC.

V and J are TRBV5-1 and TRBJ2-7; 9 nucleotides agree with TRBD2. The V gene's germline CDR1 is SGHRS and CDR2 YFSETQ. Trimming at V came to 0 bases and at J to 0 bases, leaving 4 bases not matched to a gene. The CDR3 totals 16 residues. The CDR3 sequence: CASSLERGRVSYEQYF. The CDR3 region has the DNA TGCGCCAGCAGCTTGGAACGCGGGAGGGTCTCCTACGAGCAGTACTTC.

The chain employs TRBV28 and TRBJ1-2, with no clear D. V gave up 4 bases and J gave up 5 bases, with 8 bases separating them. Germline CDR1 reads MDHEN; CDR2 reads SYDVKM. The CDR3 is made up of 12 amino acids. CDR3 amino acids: CASSSPGYGYTF. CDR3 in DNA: TGTGCCAGCAGTTCCCCAGGATATGGCTACACCTTC.

The chain's CDR3 is CASKASGGNEQFF. The CDR3, as DNA: TGTGCCAGTAAGGCTAGCGGGGGCAATGAGCAGTTCTTC. This chain connects TRBV19 to TRBJ2-1; TRBD2 aligns across 10 bases. CDR1 is LNHDA, CDR2 SQIVND, per germline (reference sequence). The ends lost 7 bases at V and 6 bases at J; junction bases unmatched: 3. This CDR3 spans 13 amino acids. Full variable domain (remainder filled in from reference TRBV19 and TRBJ2-1): DGGITQSPKYLFRKEGQNVTLSCEQNLNHDAMYWYRQDPGQGLRLIYYSQIVNDFQKGDIAEGYSVSREKKESFPLTVTSAQKNPTAFYLCASKASGGNEQFFGPGTRLTVL.

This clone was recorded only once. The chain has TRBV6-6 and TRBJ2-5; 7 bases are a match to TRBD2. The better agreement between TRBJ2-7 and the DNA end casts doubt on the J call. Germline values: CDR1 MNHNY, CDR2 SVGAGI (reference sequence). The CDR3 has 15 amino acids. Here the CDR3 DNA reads TGTGCCAGCAGTTACTCGATACGGGGGGCCTACGAGCAGTACTTC. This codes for CASSYSIRGAYEQYF.

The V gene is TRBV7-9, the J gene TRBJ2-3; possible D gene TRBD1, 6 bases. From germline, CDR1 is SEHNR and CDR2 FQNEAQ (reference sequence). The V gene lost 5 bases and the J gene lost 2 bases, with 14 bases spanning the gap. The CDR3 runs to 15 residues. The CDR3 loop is CASSATGSVTDTQYF. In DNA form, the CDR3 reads TGTGCCAGCAGCGCTACAGGGTCAGTCACAGATACGCAGTATTTT.

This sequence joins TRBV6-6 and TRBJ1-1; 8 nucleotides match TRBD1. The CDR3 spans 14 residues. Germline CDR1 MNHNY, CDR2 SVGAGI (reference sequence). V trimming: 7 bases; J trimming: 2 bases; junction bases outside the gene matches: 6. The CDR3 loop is CASIGQGYNTEAFF. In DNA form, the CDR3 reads TGTGCCAGCATTGGACAGGGTTACAACACTGAAGCTTTCTTT.

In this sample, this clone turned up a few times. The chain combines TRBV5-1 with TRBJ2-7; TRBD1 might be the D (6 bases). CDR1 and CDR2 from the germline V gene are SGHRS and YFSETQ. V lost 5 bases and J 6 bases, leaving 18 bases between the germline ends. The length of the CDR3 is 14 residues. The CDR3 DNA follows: TGCGCCAGCAGAATCTTACAGGGCACCGCCGAGCAGTACTTC. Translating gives CASRILQGTAEQYF.